The clone carrying this TCR beta chain is classed as medium-sized. From genomic DNA, two-round multiplex PCR was used to amplify TCR beta CDR3. First-round PCR amplification was performed with primers specific to each TRBV and TRBJ gene. MiXCR was run by TCRdb on the multiplex PCR reads, yielding one entry per CDR3 protein. The repertoire consists of almost 40,000 distinct CDR3 sequences, with 24% occurring once and the leading ten covering around 25%. The source of the sample is a study of prognosis after radiotherapy for stage I lung cancer. At the level of the study: Radiotherapy: SBRT, 3 to 5 fractions, biologically effective dose at least 100 Gy.

V gave up 4 bases and J gave up 4 bases, with 4 bases separating them. This CDR3 region has 11 residues. CDR1 is MNHNS and CDR2 is SASEGT in the germline V gene. The TCR comes from a donor at least 50 years old with non-small cell lung cancer. The J gene is TRBJ1-2, the V gene TRBV6-1; D unresolved. Specimen: PBMCs, collected before or after stereotactic body radiation therapy (not recorded which). CDR3 nucleotides: TGTGCCAGCAGTGGAGGCTATGGCTACACCTTC. Amino acid sequence: CASSGGYGYTF.